Below are 30 T cell receptor beta chains sequenced from a single sample in a study of shared clonotypes between healthy human individuals. Method: immunoSEQ multiplex PCR; TCRdb's copy keeps in-frame clones and lacks some. The sample includes over 950,000 clones, 77% of them seen just once. Sequenced material: memory CD4+ T cells from PBMCs. The subset: CD45RA-negative fraction. These receptors were collected from a man between 18 and 29 years old in good health. Some clones in this sample may be carry-over from other donors' samples.

This chain joins TRBV7-3 and TRBJ2-2; D uncertain. Germline lookup yields CDR1 SGHTA and CDR2 FQGTGA. Between the trimmed V and J ends, which lost 2 bases and 6 bases, there was a span of 10 bases. The CDR3 loop spans 14 amino acids. CDR3 DNA sequence: TGTGCCAGCAGCTTATTTAGCTCCTCCGGGGAGCTGTTTTTT. Translation gives CASSLFSSSGELFF.

J is TRBJ1-1 and V is TRBV9; perhaps TRBD1 as D (5 bases). V was clipped by 4 bases and J by 3 bases, with 19 bases between them. The CDR3 is 16 amino acids. The germline gives CDR1 SGDLS, CDR2 YYNGEE. CDR3 in amino acids: CASSPPRGGWDTEAFF. In nucleotides, the CDR3 is TGTGCCAGCAGCCCCCCGCGGGGGGGATGGGACACTGAAGCTTTCTTT.

As concerns this clone: This sample includes further DNA sequences coding for the same CDR3. The rearrangement uses TRBV9 and TRBJ2-3, with 8 bases fitting TRBD2. Germline CDR1 SGDLS, CDR2 YYNGEE. Losses at the gene ends were 0 bases for V and 4 bases for J; bases not matched to a gene: 1. CDR3 size: 14 residues. The CDR3 here is CASSVGRGADTQYF. The CDR3 coding sequence is TGTGCCAGCAGCGTAGGGCGGGGGGCAGATACGCAGTATTTT.

This clone was detected once. V is TRBV4-3 and J is TRBJ1-2, with 8 bases lining up with TRBD1. Germline loops: CDR1 LGHNA, CDR2 YSLEER. V was clipped by 3 bases and J by 4 bases; unmatched bases: 7. The CDR3 runs to 15 residues. The CDR3 nucleotides are TGCGCCAGCAGCCACGGGACAGGTGGGGGCTATGGCTACACCTTC. The encoded protein is CASSHGTGGGYGYTF.

Of note for this clone: A read error may produce the germline difference seen at one junction end. The sample holds other DNA sequences that translate to the same CDR3. This chain connects TRBV7-2 to TRBJ1-2; D is possibly TRBD1 (5 bases). CDR3 size: 18 residues. Germline values: CDR1 SGHTA, CDR2 FQGNSA. CDR3 sequence reads: CASSPPLGLGGPNYGYTF. The CDR3 nucleotides are TGTGCCAGCAGCCCTCCGTTGGGGCTTGGGGGACCTAACTACGGCTACACCTTC.

In DNA form, the CDR3 reads TGCAGTGCCGACGAGTGGGATGGCTACACCTTC. Protein product: CSADEWDGYTF. The genes are TRBV20-1 and TRBJ1-2, with D hard to call. Germline CDR1 and CDR2: DFQATT and SNEGSKA (reference sequence). Trimming removed 6 bases at V and 6 bases at J, with 11 bases between. This CDR3 is built from 11 residues.

In nucleotides, the CDR3 is TGTGCCAGTAGTGCGCGGGACTCGAAGCAGTTCTTC. Residues: CASSARDSKQFF. This chain uses TRBV19 with TRBJ2-1; D may be TRBD2 (6 bases). Germline V gene lookup returns CDR1 LNHDA and CDR2 SQIVND (reference sequence). The CDR3 is 12 amino acids. V was clipped by 5 bases and J by 11 bases, with 13 bases between them. The entire variable domain, with the rest obtained from reference TRBV19 and TRBJ2-1, is as follows: DGGITQSPKYLFRKEGQNVTLSCEQNLNHDAMYWYRQDPGQGLRLIYYSQIVNDFQKGDIAEGYSVSREKKESFPLTVTSAQKNPTAFYLCASSARDSKQFFGPGTRLTVL.

This clone has more than one count but fewer than ten. The V and J genes are TRBV2 and TRBJ1-1; D gene uncertain. CDR3 length: 12 residues. Trimming removed 7 bases at V and 2 bases at J, with 8 bases between. CDR1 and CDR2 from the germline V gene are SNHLY and FYNNEI. CDR3 coding DNA: TGTGCCAGCACGGTCATTAACACTGAAGCTTTCTTT. It yields the protein CASTVINTEAFF.

J is TRBJ2-2 and V is TRBV2; D may correspond to TRBD1 or TRBD2 (5 bases each). Trimming pared 8 bases from V and 0 bases from J, leaving 19 bases between. Germline V gene lookup returns CDR1 SNHLY and CDR2 FYNNEI. This CDR3 has 17 amino acids. CDR3 protein: CASGPGPTFANTGELFF. DNA of the CDR3: TGTGCCAGCGGGCCGGGACCGACGTTCGCGAACACCGGGGAGCTGTTTTTT.

This sequence joins TRBV19 and TRBJ1-4; 9 positions match TRBD1. Germline trimming cut 6 bases from V and 4 bases from J; bases unmatched to any gene: 3. Looked up from germline, CDR1 is LNHDA and CDR2 is SQIVND (reference sequence). The CDR3 runs to 14 residues. This CDR3 reads CASSGTGNNEKLFF. The DNA for the CDR3 is TGTGCCAGTAGCGGGACAGGGAATAATGAAAAACTGTTTTTT.

Here the CDR3 DNA reads TGCAGCGTCCGAGGACAGGGGCTCACTGAAGCTTTCTTT. Residues: CSVRGQGLTEAFF. This chain joins TRBV29-1 and TRBJ1-1; 9 positions match TRBD1. This CDR3 contains 13 residues. V trimming: 6 bases; J trimming: 4 bases; junction bases outside the gene matches: 6. Germline CDR1 is SQVTM and CDR2 is ANQGSEA.

This sequence joins TRBV6-6 and TRBJ1-2; tentatively, D is TRBD1 (6 bases). The CDR3 totals 12 residues. Per germline, CDR1 MNHNY and CDR2 SVGAGI (reference sequence). The V and J ends lost 8 bases and 2 bases respectively, with 9 bases between them. The chain's CDR3 is CASSQGNYGYTF. CDR3 nucleotides: TGTGCCAGCTCCCAGGGGAACTATGGCTACACCTTC.

The V and J genes are TRBV29-1 and TRBJ1-2, with 9 bases aligning to TRBD1. The length of the CDR3 is 12 residues. Germline CDR1 reads SQVTM; CDR2 reads ANQGSEA. With V trimmed by 7 bases and J by 0 bases, 0 bases remained unmatched. CDR3 nucleotide sequence: TGCAGCGGACAGGGGGCTAACTATGGCTACACCTTC. This gives the protein CSGQGANYGYTF.

Comment on this clone: The sample carries other DNA sequences with the same CDR3. The CDR3 DNA is TGCGCCAGCAGTGAGGGGCCCAGCTCCTACAATGAGCAGTTCTTC. This gives the protein CASSEGPSSYNEQFF. J is TRBJ2-1 and V is TRBV10-2; no firm D call. This CDR3 has 15 amino acids. V lost 2 bases to trimming and J lost 0 bases, with 8 bases between them. Germline CDR1 and CDR2: WSHSY and SAAADI.

This clone was counted only a few times. The genes are TRBV11-3 and TRBJ2-3; tentative D call: TRBD2 (6 bases). Trimming removed 4 bases at V and 4 bases at J, with 15 bases between. Germline CDR1 SGHNT, CDR2 YENEEA. The CDR3 contains 15 residues. The CDR3 protein is CASSSDSKRADTQYF. In nucleotides, the CDR3 is TGTGCCAGCAGCTCCGATTCGAAGCGGGCAGATACGCAGTATTTT.

The chain has TRBV7-2 and TRBJ1-3; possible D gene TRBD1, 5 bases. CDR3 length: 17 amino acids. Germline V lookup: CDR1 SGHTA, CDR2 FQGNSA. The V and J ends lost 2 bases and 0 bases respectively, with 14 bases between them. The CDR3 sequence: CASSLNGATSSGNTIYF. In DNA, the CDR3 is TGTGCCAGCAGCTTAAACGGGGCGACCAGCTCTGGAAACACCATATATTTT.

In its sample, this clone was seen once. CDR3 DNA sequence: TGTGCCTGGAGTGCGGTGGGGCGATTGAACACCGGGGAGCTGTTTTTT. Encoded protein: CAWSAVGRLNTGELFF. This sequence joins TRBV30 and TRBJ2-2, with D possibly matching TRBD1 (5 bases). V was pared by 1 base and J by 1 base, with 13 bases between. Germline CDR1 is GTSNPN and CDR2 is SVGIG (reference sequence). The CDR3 consists of 16 residues.

The genes are TRBV13 and TRBJ2-1; possible D gene TRBD1, 5 bases. The CDR3 spans 15 residues. CDR1 is PRHDT, CDR2 FYEKMQ, per germline (reference sequence). V lost 4 bases and J lost 4, with 14 bases in between. DNA of the CDR3: TGTGCCAGCAGCTCCAGGGTGCTTACGTACAATGAGCAGTTCTTC. Translation gives CASSSRVLTYNEQFF.

The V gene is TRBV19, the J gene TRBJ1-2; D is perhaps TRBD1 (6 bases). The ends were cut back, 3 bases at V and 6 bases at J, with 14 bases in the middle. Germline CDR1 reads LNHDA; CDR2 reads SQIVND (reference sequence). The CDR3 totals 14 residues. CDR3 protein: CASSIRRTVDGYTF. CDR3 DNA: TGTGCCAGTAGTATTAGGAGGACAGTAGATGGCTACACCTTC.

The rearrangement uses TRBV30 and TRBJ2-3, with TRBD2 matching 8 bases. The germline V gene has CDR1 GTSNPN and CDR2 SVGIG (reference sequence). The CDR3 is 14 amino acids. V was pared by 3 bases and J by 7 bases, with 9 bases of the junction left unmatched. Here the CDR3 reads CAWRTSGLLNTQYF. The CDR3, as DNA: TGTGCCTGGAGAACTAGCGGCCTTTTGAATACGCAGTATTTT.

V usage is TRBV9 and J usage is TRBJ1-1, with a tentative D call TRBD1 (6 bases). The CDR3 has 15 residues. Deletions cut 0 bases from V and 4 bases from J, with 13 bases between. Germline V gene lookup returns CDR1 SGDLS and CDR2 YYNGEE. The CDR3 DNA is TGTGCCAGCAGCGTAGTCGGGGGGCCAGGCACTGAAGCTTTCTTT. This encodes CASSVVGGPGTEAFF.

The rearrangement uses TRBV6-6 and TRBJ2-5; 8 bases match TRBD1. Trimming at V came to 5 bases and at J to 6 bases, leaving 11 bases not matched to a gene. This CDR3 region has 15 residues. Germline lookup yields CDR1 MNHNY and CDR2 SVGAGI (reference sequence). The CDR3 DNA reads TGTGCCAGCAGTCCCATCCAGGGGGCGGGTAAGACCCAGTACTTC. This translates into CASSPIQGAGKTQYF.

The V call is TRBV28, the J call TRBJ2-7; 8 bases map to TRBD2. The CDR3 consists of 15 residues. Germline V gene sequence: CDR1 MDHEN, CDR2 SYDVKM. V lost 6 bases and J lost 3; bases outside the gene matches: 10. CDR3 in DNA: TGTGCCAGCAGCTCCTGGGCGGGGGGAGTCTACGAGCAGTACTTC. This translates into CASSSWAGGVYEQYF.

This clone turned up a few times. The chain couples TRBV11-3 to TRBJ2-1, with TRBD1 matching over 8 bases. Germline values: CDR1 SGHNT, CDR2 YENEEA. CDR3 length equals 14 residues. Trimming at V came to 1 base and at J to 7 bases, leaving 3 bases not matched to a gene. In DNA, the CDR3 is TGTGCCAGCAGCTTAGGGGGACAGGAGAATGAGCAGTTCTTC. This sequence encodes CASSLGGQENEQFF. Full variable domain (rest looked up from reference TRBV11-3 and TRBJ2-1): EAGVVQSPRYKIIEKKQPVAFWCNPISGHNTLYWYLQNLGQGPELLIRYENEEAVDDSQLPKDRFSAERLKGVDSTLKIQPAELGDSAVYLCASSLGGQENEQFFGPGTRLTVL.

For this clone: It is likely a read error: a sequence one base away is far more abundant. Other nucleotide sequences in the sample specify the same CDR3. The chain is built from TRBV7-3 and TRBJ2-2; D is unclear. Trimming left V 2 bases short and J 3 bases short, with 1 base between. The CDR3 has 12 residues. Germline lookup yields CDR1 SGHTA and CDR2 FQGTGA. The CDR3 here is CASSLYTGELFF. CDR3 nucleotides: TGTGCCAGCAGCTTATACACCGGGGAGCTGTTTTTT.

This CDR3 is CASSLTAPAEQYF. The CDR3 coding sequence is TGTGCCAGCAGCTTGACAGCGCCCGCCGAGCAGTACTTC. The chain has TRBV5-6 and TRBJ2-7; no clear D. The V gene's germline CDR1 is SGHDT and CDR2 YYEEEE. This CDR3 has 13 residues. Between the trimmed V and J ends, which lost 1 base and 6 bases, there was a span of 11 bases.

The chain carries TRBV6-5 and TRBJ2-6; D remains unclear. Per the germline V gene, CDR1 is MNHEY and CDR2 is SVGAGI. V was trimmed by 3 bases and J by 4 bases, leaving 10 bases between them. CDR3 length equals 15 residues. CDR3 nucleotide sequence: TGTGCCAGCAGTTATGAGGCTACGGGGGCCAACGTCCTGACTTTC. Amino acids: CASSYEATGANVLTF.

This clone was observed once. The V gene is TRBV5-6, the J gene TRBJ2-7; 8 nucleotides align to TRBD1. Germline V lookup: CDR1 SGHDT, CDR2 YYEEEE. Trimming at V came to 7 bases and at J to 7 bases, leaving 13 bases not matched to a gene. The CDR3 is made up of 14 amino acids. CDR3 in DNA: TGTGCCAGCGCACGCGGGACAGGCCCATGGGAGCAGTACTTC. This translates into CASARGTGPWEQYF.

With respect to this clone: The same CDR3 is also encoded by other DNA sequences in this sample. V gene TRBV2 combines with J gene TRBJ1-2; a possible D gene is TRBD1 (6 bases). CDR3 length: 13 residues. In germline, CDR1 is SNHLY, CDR2 FYNNEI. The V and J ends lost 2 bases and 4 bases respectively, with 8 bases between them. The CDR3 coding sequence is TGTGCCAGCAGTGAAAGGGGGGGCTATGGCTACACCTTC. This codes for CASSERGGYGYTF.

This clone was recorded only once. J is TRBJ2-7 and V is TRBV9; D assignment may be TRBD1 or TRBD2 (6 bases each). The germline V and J ends were trimmed by 0 bases and 2 bases, with 12 bases remaining between them. The CDR3 totals 15 residues. Looked up from germline, CDR1 is SGDLS and CDR2 is YYNGEE. This CDR3 reads CASSVATGAAYEQYF. The CDR3 bases are TGTGCCAGCAGCGTAGCTACGGGGGCAGCCTACGAGCAGTACTTC.